Each of the 31 T cell receptor beta chains below was sequenced from the same sample in a study of blood T cell repertoires in COVID-19. Data came from immunoSEQ multiplex PCR; TCRdb stores just in-frame clones and leaves some out. The sample includes 250,000 to 350,000 clones, 87% of them seen just once. The specimen was PBMCs or T cells enriched from blood (not recorded which). The receptors were gathered from a woman under 40 who had recovered from COVID-19.

This chain connects TRBV5-1 to TRBJ1-3; 9 bases agree with TRBD1. Germline-derived CDR1 and CDR2 are SGHRS and YFSETQ. CDR3 length: 17 amino acids. With 3 bases clipped from V and 0 bases from J, the junction kept 7 bases outside the gene matches. The DNA for the CDR3 is TGCGCCAGCAGCTCAGGACAGGGGCCAAACTCTGGAAACACCATATATTTT. Its translation is CASSSGQGPNSGNTIYF.

The chain couples TRBV30 to TRBJ1-2; 7 bases are a match to TRBD1. The CDR3 length is 14 residues. The germline gives CDR1 GTSNPN, CDR2 SVGIG (reference sequence). V shed 4 bases, J shed 4 bases, and the junction held 9 bases outside the gene matches. This CDR3 reads CAWTDRAGSYGYTF. In nucleotides, the CDR3 is TGTGCCTGGACTGACAGGGCGGGTAGCTATGGCTACACCTTC.

The rearrangement uses TRBV11-1 and TRBJ2-1; 7 bases map to TRBD1. Germline trimming cut 3 bases from V and 3 bases from J; bases unmatched to any gene: 5. This CDR3 has 15 amino acids. Germline loops: CDR1 SGHAT, CDR2 FQDESV (reference sequence). CDR3: CASSFGQALYNEQFF. The DNA of the CDR3 is TGTGCCAGCAGCTTCGGACAGGCTCTCTACAATGAGCAGTTCTTC.

This chain links TRBV4-2 with TRBJ2-1; the D gene is possibly TRBD1 (5 bases). From germline, CDR1 is LGHNA and CDR2 YNFKEQ. The CDR3 spans 14 residues. Between the trimmed V and J ends, which lost 1 base and 5 bases, there was a span of 9 bases. CDR3 loop: CASSQVTDNNEQFF. CDR3 bases: TGTGCCAGCAGCCAAGTGACAGATAACAATGAGCAGTTCTTC.

This clone was seen more than once but under ten times. The V call is TRBV19, the J call TRBJ1-1; no firm D call. CDR1 is LNHDA, CDR2 SQIVND, per germline (reference sequence). This CDR3 region has 15 residues. Trimming left V 3 bases short and J 3 bases short, with 14 bases between. DNA of the CDR3: TGTGCCAGTAGTATCGCGGGTCGGGCGGACACTGAAGCTTTCTTT. It is translated as CASSIAGRADTEAFF.

This chain joins TRBV7-2 and TRBJ2-3, with 14 bases aligning to TRBD2. V was pared by 1 base and J by 5 bases, with 2 bases of the junction left unmatched. The germline V gene has CDR1 SGHTA and CDR2 FQGNSA. The CDR3 spans 16 residues. The CDR3 nucleotides are TGTGCCAGCAGCTTAGGGGGACTAGCGGGGGTAGATACGCAGTATTTT. This translates into CASSLGGLAGVDTQYF.

The chain uses TRBV2 and TRBJ2-6; D is possibly TRBD2 (5 bases). Deletions cut 4 bases from V and 2 bases from J, with 9 bases between. The length of the CDR3 is 15 residues. In germline, CDR1 is SNHLY, CDR2 FYNNEI. The CDR3 DNA reads as TGTGCCAGCAGTGTTTCCGGGGCTGGGGCCAACGTCCTGACTTTC. It translates to CASSVSGAGANVLTF.

This chain joins TRBV30 and TRBJ1-3; D remains ambiguous. V was cut by 5 bases and J by 4 bases, with 15 bases left in between. Germline V gene sequence: CDR1 GTSNPN, CDR2 SVGIG (reference sequence). The CDR3 is made up of 14 amino acids. The CDR3 bases are TGTGCCTGGGCCAACTTCGTATCAGGAAACACCATATATTTT. Protein product: CAWANFVSGNTIYF.

The chain recombines TRBV10-1 with TRBJ2-3, with D tentatively TRBD2 (5 bases). Between the trimmed V and J ends, which lost 4 bases and 0 bases, there was a span of 11 bases. The length of the CDR3 is 15 residues. The germline CDR1 and CDR2 sequences are WNHNN and SYGVQD (reference sequence). CDR3 amino acids: CASSGRGLSTDTQYF. In DNA, the CDR3 is TGCGCCAGCAGTGGTCGGGGTCTCAGCACAGATACGCAGTATTTT.

The V call is TRBV20-1, the J call TRBJ2-1; the match to TRBD2 covers 13 bases. The CDR3 is 16 amino acids. The germline V gene has CDR1 DFQATT and CDR2 SNEGSKA (reference sequence). With 3 bases clipped from V and 6 bases from J, the junction kept 8 bases outside the gene matches. DNA for the CDR3: TGCAGTGCTAGTCGCGAACTAGCGGGGGGGCCCAATGAGCAGTTCTTC. This gives the protein CSASRELAGGPNEQFF.

The V gene is TRBV11-2, the J gene TRBJ2-1; the D gene is possibly TRBD1 (5 bases). This CDR3 has 13 residues. Trimming took off 3 bases at V and 3 bases at J, with 6 bases between the two ends. The V gene's germline CDR1 is SGHAT and CDR2 FQNNGV. CDR3 coding DNA: TGTGCCAGCAGCTTCAGGGTCTACAATGAGCAGTTCTTC. Protein sequence: CASSFRVYNEQFF.

This chain uses TRBV6-1 with TRBJ1-2; TRBD1 agrees at 9 bases. This CDR3 contains 13 residues. Trimming cost V 2 bases and J 8 bases; bases outside gene matches: 3. Looked up from germline, CDR1 is MNHNS and CDR2 is SASEGT. CDR3: CASSETGGWGYTF. In DNA, the CDR3 is TGTGCCAGCAGTGAAACAGGGGGCTGGGGCTACACCTTC.

This clone was seen just once. The V and J genes are TRBV3-1 (or the pseudogene TRBV3-2) and TRBJ2-3; 11 bases map to TRBD2. CDR3 size: 16 residues. The germline V gene encodes CDR1 LGHDT and CDR2 YNNKEL (reference sequence). The ends lost 4 bases at V and 2 bases at J; junction bases unmatched: 5. The CDR3 DNA reads TGTGCCAGCAGCCCACTAGCGGGGGCCATCACAGATACGCAGTATTTT. Protein sequence: CASSPLAGAITDTQYF.

This chain links TRBV3-1 (or the pseudogene TRBV3-2) with TRBJ1-1; TRBD1 matches at 7 bases. With V trimmed by 5 bases and J by 2 bases, 8 bases remained unmatched. CDR1 and CDR2 from the germline V gene are LGHDT and YNNKEL (reference sequence). There are 15 residues in the CDR3. As DNA, the CDR3 is TGTGCCAGCAGCTCAGGACAGGCCGCTAACACTGAAGCTTTCTTT. Protein: CASSSGQAANTEAFF.

As concerns this clone: This specimen includes other DNA sequences encoding the same CDR3. The V gene is TRBV9, the J gene TRBJ1-5; 7 nucleotides line up with TRBD1. The J segment lost 4 bases and the V segment lost 3 bases, leaving 7 bases of the junction unmatched. Germline values: CDR1 SGDLS, CDR2 YYNGEE. The CDR3 contains 15 residues. CDR3: CASSATGDPNQPQHF. The CDR3 DNA is TGTGCCAGCAGCGCCACAGGGGACCCTAATCAGCCCCAGCATTTT.

The gene calls are TRBV27 and TRBJ1-2; TRBD1 matches at 9 bases. With V trimmed by 6 bases and J by 7 bases, 6 bases remained unmatched. Looked up from germline, CDR1 is MNHEY and CDR2 is SMNVEV (reference sequence). The CDR3 totals 13 residues. The DNA of the CDR3 is TGTGCCAGCAGCTGGGGACAGGGTTCTGGCTACACCTTC. Translation gives CASSWGQGSGYTF.

The chain links TRBV24-1 to TRBJ2-3; 15 bases are shared with TRBD2. Germline lookup yields CDR1 KGHDR and CDR2 SFDVKD. Trimming at V came to 4 bases and at J to 4 bases, leaving 2 bases not matched to a gene. The CDR3 covers 16 residues. The CDR3 DNA reads as TGTGCCACCAGTGACAGGACTAGCGGGGGGGCAGATACGCAGTATTTT. Translation gives CATSDRTSGGADTQYF.

The chain uses TRBV7-3 and TRBJ1-1, with 7 nucleotides matching TRBD1. The germline CDR1 and CDR2 sequences are SGHTA and FQGTGA. The V and J ends lost 5 bases and 4 bases, in that order; junction bases with no gene match: 4. This CDR3 region has 13 residues. DNA of the CDR3: TGTGCCAGCAGCCTGGACAGGATCACTGAAGCTTTCTTT. Its translation: CASSLDRITEAFF.

A remark on this clone: The junction departs from germline at one end; a sequencing error may be responsible. V is TRBV7-7 and J is TRBJ2-7; the match to TRBD1 covers 9 bases. CDR3 length: 16 amino acids. CDR1 and CDR2 (germline): SSHAT, FNYEAQ (reference sequence). CDR3 sequence: CASSWTFGTGNYEQYF. The CDR3 bases are TGTGCTAGCAGCTGGACGTTTGGGACAGGGAACTACGAGCAGTACTTC.

This clone was seen only once. The rearrangement joins TRBV7-9 to TRBJ2-2, with D possibly being TRBD2 (6 bases). The V end lost 11 bases, the J end lost 2 bases, and 12 bases lay between the germline ends. The CDR3 sequence is 13 residues long. The germline V gene has CDR1 SEHNR and CDR2 FQNEAQ (reference sequence). CDR3 protein: CAGRTLNTGELFF. The CDR3 nucleotides read TGTGCCGGGAGGACTTTAAACACCGGGGAGCTGTTTTTT. Variable domain in full (rest from reference TRBV7-9 and TRBJ2-2): DTGVSQNPRHKITKRGQNVTFRCDPISEHNRLYWYRQTLGQGPEFLTYFQNEAQLEKSRLLSDRFSAERPKGSFSTLEIQRTEQGDSAMYLCAGRTLNTGELFFGEGSRLTVL.

The J gene is TRBJ1-2, the V gene TRBV3-1 (or the pseudogene TRBV3-2); 8 bases match TRBD1. Germline loops: CDR1 LGHDT, CDR2 YNNKEL (reference sequence). The CDR3 loop spans 14 amino acids. V was clipped by 3 bases and J by 7 bases; unmatched bases: 7. CDR3 amino acids: CASSQTGESGGYTF. The CDR3 coding sequence is TGTGCCAGCAGCCAGACAGGGGAGTCCGGTGGCTACACCTTC.

In DNA, the CDR3 is TGCGCCAGCAGCTCAACAGGGCTGACCTATGGCTACACCTTC. Translation gives CASSSTGLTYGYTF. The rearrangement uses TRBV5-1 and TRBJ1-2; weak D call: TRBD1 (6 bases). Germline assignment: CDR1 SGHRS and CDR2 YFSETQ. The CDR3 spans 14 residues. Trimming took 3 bases from V and 4 from J, leaving 13 bases between them.

This chain links TRBV30 with TRBJ1-5, with 8 positions matching TRBD1. Germline loops: CDR1 GTSNPN, CDR2 SVGIG (reference sequence). Trimming cost V 5 bases and J 6 bases; bases outside gene matches: 6. This CDR3 comprises 13 residues. The CDR3 region is CAWSGQGAQPQHF. CDR3 in DNA: TGTGCCTGGTCTGGACAGGGAGCTCAGCCCCAGCATTTT.

This rearrangement joins TRBV12-3 or TRBV12-4 to TRBJ2-7; 9 nucleotides align to TRBD1. CDR3 length: 13 amino acids. V shed 6 bases, J shed 3 bases, and the junction held 3 bases outside the gene matches. In DNA form, the CDR3 reads TGTGCCAGCAGCTGGGACAGGGTCTACGAGCAGTACTTC. It translates to CASSWDRVYEQYF.

J is TRBJ1-1 and V is TRBV7-2; TRBD1 agrees at 12 bases. The trim removed 4 bases at V and 3 bases at J, leaving 0 bases unmatched. Germline assignment: CDR1 SGHTA and CDR2 FQGNSA. The length of the CDR3 is 14 residues. The CDR3 loop is CASSWDRGHTEAFF. In nucleotides, the CDR3 is TGTGCCAGCAGCTGGGACAGGGGGCACACTGAAGCTTTCTTT.

The rearrangement joins TRBV5-1 to TRBJ1-1; 9 positions agree with TRBD1. This CDR3 has 13 amino acids. V lost 4 bases and J lost 6; bases outside the gene matches: 4. Germline values: CDR1 SGHRS, CDR2 YFSETQ. The CDR3 DNA reads TGCGCCAGCAGCGGGGGGACAGGGCCTGAAGCTTTCTTT. Its translation: CASSGGTGPEAFF.

The V and J genes are TRBV6-6 and TRBJ2-1, with D possibly matching TRBD2 (5 bases). Germline CDR1 MNHNY, CDR2 SVGAGI (reference sequence). V lost 6 bases and J 3 bases, leaving 15 bases between the germline ends. CDR3 length: 15 residues. CDR3 nucleotide sequence: TGTGCCAGCAGGAGTGGAATGGGAGACTACAATGAGCAGTTCTTC. The encoded protein is CASRSGMGDYNEQFF.

The chain combines TRBV4-1 with TRBJ2-3; TRBD2 is a possible D gene (6 bases). The germline V gene has CDR1 MGHRA and CDR2 YSYEKL. The V end lost 1 base, the J end lost 1 base, and 9 bases lay between the germline ends. The CDR3 spans 15 residues. The DNA for the CDR3 is TGCGCCAGCAGCCAAGTTCCGGGGGGCACAGATACGCAGTATTTT. Amino acid sequence: CASSQVPGGTDTQYF.

The chain has TRBV5-4 and TRBJ2-6, with D perhaps matching TRBD2 (7 bases). This CDR3 has 17 amino acids. Trimming removed 0 bases at V and 0 bases at J, with 10 bases between. Germline V lookup: CDR1 SGHNT, CDR2 YYREEE (reference sequence). The CDR3 DNA sequence: TGTGCCAGCAGCTTGGGGGGGGGCGCCTCTGGGGCCAACGTCCTGACTTTC. Protein: CASSLGGGASGANVLTF.

CDR3 loop: CASSLHEASYEQYF. CDR3 nucleotide sequence: TGTGCCAGCAGCTTACATGAGGCTTCCTACGAGCAGTACTTC. V is TRBV13 and J is TRBJ2-7; D call uncertain. Germline V gene lookup returns CDR1 PRHDT and CDR2 FYEKMQ (reference sequence). This CDR3 has 14 residues. Trimming stripped 2 bases from V and 1 base from J, with 9 bases between.

The V and J genes are TRBV5-1 and TRBJ2-5; perhaps TRBD2 as D (6 bases). Trimming removed 5 bases at V and 2 bases at J, with 10 bases between. The CDR3 length is 13 residues. Germline V gene lookup returns CDR1 SGHRS and CDR2 YFSETQ. The CDR3 reads CASRGLSQETQYF. CDR3 nucleotide sequence: TGCGCCAGCAGGGGACTCTCTCAAGAGACCCAGTACTTC.